A single sample is the source of the 26 T cell receptor beta chains below, sequenced in a study of CD8 T cells in Susac syndrome. Reverse transcription of about 0.5 to 1 ug RNA used random hexamers. Using its own MiXCR run on the immunoSEQ multiplex PCR reads, TCRdb lists one record per CDR3 protein. The data show around 79,000 distinct CDR3 sequences, about 94% seen once. The sequenced sample was CD8+ T cells from PBMCs. These TCRs come from a human donor with multiple sclerosis.

The chain has TRBV2 and TRBJ2-7, with D perhaps being TRBD1 or TRBD2 (7 bases each). CDR3 length equals 13 residues. Germline V gives CDR1 SNHLY, CDR2 FYNNEI. V lost 9 bases and J lost 5, with 17 bases in between. This CDR3 is CASGGDRLHEQYF. CDR3 DNA sequence: TGTGCCAGTGGGGGGGACAGATTACACGAGCAGTACTTC.

Only one count was recorded for this clonotype. The chain has TRBV28 and TRBJ2-7; D call uncertain. The CDR3 totals 12 residues. The germline V and J ends were trimmed by 5 bases and 5 bases, with 10 bases remaining between them. From germline, CDR1 is MDHEN and CDR2 SYDVKM. This CDR3 reads CASSPPVNEQYF. Here the CDR3 DNA reads TGTGCCAGCAGTCCCCCGGTAAACGAGCAGTACTTC.

The chain recombines TRBV2 with TRBJ1-4; the match to TRBD1 covers 7 bases. The CDR3 covers 17 residues. The V and J ends lost 7 bases and 2 bases, in that order; junction bases with no gene match: 13. CDR1 SNHLY and CDR2 FYNNEI come from the germline V gene. The CDR3 loop reads CASIPLSEGATNEKLFF. The CDR3 DNA reads as TGTGCCAGCATTCCGCTCTCGGAGGGGGCCACTAATGAAAAACTGTTTTTT.

In its sample, this clonotype was seen once. V is TRBV19 and J is TRBJ2-1; 10 bases align to TRBD2. Germline V gene lookup returns CDR1 LNHDA and CDR2 SQIVND (reference sequence). The CDR3 loop spans 15 amino acids. J was trimmed by 9 bases and V by 5 bases; bases with no gene match: 10. The CDR3 bases are TGTGCCAGTAGTTTGAAAGCGGGAGGGCCTATTGAGCAGTTCTTC. Residues: CASSLKAGGPIEQFF.

The chain uses TRBV5-4 and TRBJ2-3, with D unresolved. The CDR3 is 12 amino acids. Germline values: CDR1 SGHNT, CDR2 YYREEE (reference sequence). V lost 2 bases, J lost 5 bases, and 6 bases lay in between. DNA of the CDR3: TGTGCCAGCAGCTTTCAGGTAGATACGCAGTATTTT. Translation gives CASSFQVDTQYF.

This clonotype was seen just once. This chain joins TRBV12-3 or TRBV12-4 and TRBJ2-3, with D possibly matching TRBD2 (5 bases). The ends were cut back, 2 bases at V and 0 bases at J, with 9 bases in the middle. This CDR3 is built from 15 residues. Written as DNA, the CDR3 is TGTGCCAGCAGTTTAACGGGGTGGAGCACAGATACGCAGTATTTT. Its translation is CASSLTGWSTDTQYF.

The rearrangement joins TRBV11-2 to TRBJ2-3; D uncertain. CDR3 length equals 15 residues. Germline V gives CDR1 SGHAT, CDR2 FQNNGV. Trimming took 2 bases from V and 3 from J, leaving 12 bases between them. The CDR3 DNA follows: TGTGCCAGCAGCTTAAGGTCGGACCCAACAGATACGCAGTATTTT. It encodes CASSLRSDPTDTQYF.

V and J are TRBV7-9 and TRBJ2-1; TRBD2 might be the D (6 bases). Trimming cost V 5 bases and J 4 bases, with 12 bases left between them. The CDR3 contains 14 residues. Germline V gene sequence: CDR1 SEHNR, CDR2 FQNEAQ (reference sequence). The CDR3: CASSLTGLYNEQFF. The CDR3 region has the DNA TGTGCCAGCAGCCTCACGGGACTGTACAATGAGCAGTTCTTC.

This chain connects TRBV2 to TRBJ2-7, with D possibly TRBD1 on 5 matching bases. The germline CDR1 and CDR2 sequences are SNHLY and FYNNEI. This CDR3 contains 13 residues. The V and J ends lost 5 bases and 3 bases respectively, with 11 bases between them. DNA for the CDR3: TGTGCCAGCAGTCCCAGACAGTACTACGAGCAGTACTTC. Its protein is CASSPRQYYEQYF.

This chain uses TRBV4-1 with TRBJ1-1; 11 bases line up with TRBD1. Germline loops: CDR1 MGHRA, CDR2 YSYEKL. This CDR3 is 17 amino acids long. J was trimmed by 2 bases and V by 0 bases; bases with no gene match: 5. The CDR3 DNA follows: TGCGCCAGCAGCCAAGAGGGGACAGGGGGTGGAAACACTGAAGCTTTCTTT. Protein sequence: CASSQEGTGGGNTEAFF.

This chain joins TRBV29-1 and TRBJ1-1; maybe TRBD1 (6 bases). The V end was cut by 7 bases, the J end by 2 bases, with 14 bases between. The length of the CDR3 is 13 residues. The germline gives CDR1 SQVTM, CDR2 ANQGSEA. The CDR3 nucleotides read TGCAGCGCCGATGGGGGGCATAACACTGAAGCTTTCTTT. Translated, it gives CSADGGHNTEAFF.

V is TRBV29-1 and J is TRBJ2-3, with 8 bases matching TRBD1. Per the germline V gene, CDR1 is SQVTM and CDR2 is ANQGSEA. The CDR3 extends over 16 amino acids. J lost 3 bases, V lost 7 bases, and 15 bases had no gene match. The CDR3 DNA follows: TGCAGCGGGTACCGACTCGGACAGGGTCAAACAGATACGCAGTATTTT. Translation gives CSGYRLGQGQTDTQYF.

The chain is built from TRBV27 and TRBJ2-1; 11 bases are a match to TRBD2. The CDR3 sequence is 15 residues long. The ends lost 6 bases at V and 5 bases at J; junction bases unmatched: 6. CDR1 is MNHEY and CDR2 is SMNVEV in the germline V gene (reference sequence). CDR3 loop: CASSLGTSGHNEQFF. The CDR3 nucleotides are TGTGCCAGCAGCTTGGGGACTAGCGGTCACAATGAGCAGTTCTTC.

The genes are TRBV12-3 or TRBV12-4 and TRBJ1-4, with D hard to call. V was cut by 6 bases and J by 3 bases, with 8 bases left in between. The CDR3 length is 13 residues. CDR3 loop: CASSRGSNEKLFF. For the CDR3, the DNA is TGTGCCAGCAGCAGAGGTTCTAATGAAAAACTGTTTTTT.

The chain recombines TRBV6-2 or TRBV6-3 with TRBJ2-5, with no clear D. Trimming pared 0 bases from V and 11 bases from J, leaving 10 bases between. Per germline, CDR1 MNHEY and CDR2 SVGEGT. The CDR3 has 12 amino acids. CDR3 sequence reads: CASSYSATVQYF. DNA of the CDR3: TGTGCCAGCAGTTACTCGGCAACGGTTCAGTACTTC.

The CDR3 loop is CAWRGGVGDEQFF. The CDR3 DNA follows: TGTGCCTGGAGAGGTGGGGTAGGGGATGAGCAGTTCTTC. V and J are TRBV30 and TRBJ2-1; a weak D match, TRBD1 (5 bases). V dropped 3 bases and J dropped 8 bases, with 14 bases sitting between them. The length of the CDR3 is 13 residues. The germline gives CDR1 GTSNPN, CDR2 SVGIG (reference sequence).

V gene TRBV3-1 combines with J gene TRBJ2-2; D ambiguous. Germline CDR1 and CDR2: LGHDT and YNNKEL (reference sequence). The germline V and J ends were trimmed by 3 bases and 2 bases, with 10 bases remaining between them. The CDR3 consists of 15 residues. CDR3 residues: CASSHLLPNTGELFF. Written as DNA, the CDR3 is TGTGCCAGCAGCCATCTGCTGCCCAACACCGGGGAGCTGTTTTTT.

This chain connects TRBV30 to TRBJ2-7, with D possibly matching TRBD2 (6 bases). The CDR3 covers 17 residues. V was shortened by 0 bases and J by 3 bases, with 21 bases between the two germline ends. CDR1 and CDR2 from the germline V gene are GTSNPN and SVGIG (reference sequence). Written as DNA, the CDR3 is TGTGCCTGGAGTGTTCCGCCTGGGACGGGAGCTTTCTACGAGCAGTACTTC. Translating it yields CAWSVPPGTGAFYEQYF. Looking up the rest from reference TRBV30 and TRBJ2-7 gives the full variable domain: SQTIHQWPATLVQPVGSPLSLECTVEGTSNPNLYWYRQAAGRGLQLLFYSVGIGQISSEVPQNLSASRPQDRQFILSSKKLLLSDSGFYLCAWSVPPGTGAFYEQYFGPGTRLTVT.

This clonotype was picked up a small number of times. The chain has TRBV18 and TRBJ2-7; no clear D. This CDR3 comprises 14 residues. Germline values: CDR1 KGHSH, CDR2 LQKENI. V was pared by 4 bases and J by 0 bases, with 10 bases between. Here the CDR3 reads CASSRTESSYEQYF. The CDR3 nucleotides read TGTGCCAGCTCACGCACAGAGAGCTCCTACGAGCAGTACTTC. Supplemented by reference TRBV18 and TRBJ2-7, the full variable domain reads NAGVMQNPRHLVRRRGQEARLRCSPMKGHSHVYWYRQLPEEGLKFMVYLQKENIIDESGMPKERFSAEFPKEGPSILRIQQVVRGDSAAYFCASSRTESSYEQYFGPGTRLTVT.

The chain couples TRBV5-6 to TRBJ1-5, with TRBD1 as a possible D gene (5 bases). Germline V lookup: CDR1 SGHDT, CDR2 YYEEEE. The CDR3 is 13 amino acids. The ends were cut back, 6 bases at V and 8 bases at J, with 15 bases in the middle. CDR3 coding DNA: TGTGCCAGCACCGACGGGGGTAATGAGCCCCAGCATTTT. Its translation is CASTDGGNEPQHF.

The V call is TRBV13, the J call TRBJ2-7, with a possible D match to TRBD1 (5 bases). The CDR3 is 13 amino acids. Looked up from germline, CDR1 is PRHDT and CDR2 is FYEKMQ (reference sequence). V lost 6 bases to trimming and J lost 3 bases, with 12 bases between them. The CDR3 DNA follows: TGTGCCAGCAGTCAAGGGGAAGACTACGAGCAGTACTTC. It yields the protein CASSQGEDYEQYF.

This clonotype was recorded only once. The rearrangement uses TRBV2 and TRBJ1-2, with a possible D match to TRBD1 (5 bases). The germline gives CDR1 SNHLY, CDR2 FYNNEI. Trimming took off 3 bases at V and 2 bases at J, with 10 bases between the two ends. This CDR3 region has 14 residues. Here the CDR3 DNA reads TGTGCCAGCAGTGATCCAGGGCGGAACTATGGCTACACCTTC. Its protein product is CASSDPGRNYGYTF. Using reference TRBV2 and TRBJ1-2 for the parts outside the CDR3, the full variable domain is EPEVTQTPSHQVTQMGQEVILRCVPISNHLYFYWYRQILGQKVEFLVSFYNNEISEKSEIFDDQFSVERPDGSNFTLKIRSTKLEDSAMYFCASSDPGRNYGYTFGSGTRLTVV.

This chain uses TRBV5-1 with TRBJ2-5; D call uncertain. Looked up from germline, CDR1 is SGHRS and CDR2 is YFSETQ. The V and J ends lost 1 base and 0 bases respectively, with 7 bases between them. The CDR3 covers 14 residues. The CDR3 DNA sequence: TGCGCCAGCAGCTTGTTCTCGTACCAAGAGACCCAGTACTTC. Protein sequence: CASSLFSYQETQYF.

This sequence joins TRBV30 and TRBJ1-1; D may be TRBD1 (5 bases). The germline CDR1 and CDR2 sequences are GTSNPN and SVGIG (reference sequence). CDR3 length equals 11 residues. The germline V and J ends were trimmed by 5 bases and 1 base, with 5 bases remaining between them. CDR3 in amino acids: CAWGGNTEAFF. Here the CDR3 DNA reads TGTGCCTGGGGGGGGAACACTGAAGCTTTCTTT.

V gene TRBV27 combines with J gene TRBJ1-2, with a tentative D call TRBD1 (5 bases). This CDR3 spans 18 amino acids. The V gene lost 0 bases and the J gene lost 1 base, with 18 bases spanning the gap. Germline loops: CDR1 MNHEY, CDR2 SMNVEV (reference sequence). The CDR3 DNA is TGTGCCAGCAGTTTATCGAAGGCAGGGTATGGGGATAACTATGGCTACACCTTC. Encoded protein: CASSLSKAGYGDNYGYTF.

The gene calls are TRBV5-1 and TRBJ1-2, with D hard to call. Trimming left V 2 bases short and J 4 bases short, with 9 bases between. This CDR3 is 13 amino acids long. Germline-derived CDR1 and CDR2 are SGHRS and YFSETQ. The CDR3 DNA sequence: TGCGCCAGCAGCTTCGGACGGAGCTATGGCTACACCTTC. It specifies CASSFGRSYGYTF.